This entry lists 11 T cell receptor beta chains sequenced from one sample in a study of T cells in localized non-small cell lung cancer. Assay: immunoSEQ multiplex PCR; the TCRdb copy retains only in-frame clones and omits some. The data contain more than 20,000 clones, around 90% of them singletons. The sample here was peripheral blood, taken before any cancer treatment. All receptors derive from a male donor aged 60 or older with stage I squamous cell lung carcinoma.

This sequence joins TRBV19 and TRBJ1-1; D may be TRBD1 (5 bases). The V gene lost 5 bases and the J gene lost 3 bases, with 16 bases spanning the gap. Germline-derived CDR1 and CDR2 are LNHDA and SQIVND (reference sequence). This CDR3 is 15 amino acids long. The CDR3 loop reads CASSPGWGRDTEAFF. CDR3 sequence (DNA): TGTGCCAGTAGTCCCGGGTGGGGCAGGGACACTGAAGCTTTCTTT.

The V call is TRBV7-2, the J call TRBJ2-1; possibly TRBD2 for D (7 bases). Per germline, CDR1 SGHTA and CDR2 FQGNSA. With 1 base removed from V and 11 bases from J, the gap between germline ends came to 21 bases. This CDR3 comprises 16 residues. The CDR3 loop reads CASSLVFAGAPPKQFF. The CDR3 nucleotides are TGTGCCAGCAGCTTAGTATTTGCGGGGGCCCCACCTAAGCAGTTCTTC.

The chain couples TRBV6-6 to TRBJ1-4; TRBD1 agrees at 10 bases. The CDR3 spans 13 residues. The germline CDR1 and CDR2 sequences are MNHNY and SVGAGI (reference sequence). Unmatched junction bases numbered 8, after V lost 10 bases and J lost 9 bases. The CDR3 sequence: CAIRQGANQKLFF. Written as DNA, the CDR3 is TGTGCCATCAGACAGGGGGCGAATCAAAAACTGTTTTTT.

This clone was recorded a few times. The rearrangement links TRBV7-9 to TRBJ1-1; D is possibly TRBD1 (5 bases). Germline-derived CDR1 and CDR2 are SEHNR and FQNEAQ (reference sequence). This CDR3 comprises 16 residues. V dropped 1 base and J dropped 3 bases, with 15 bases sitting between them. This CDR3 reads CASSLGWGPVHTEAFF. CDR3 nucleotide sequence: TGTGCCAGCAGCTTAGGATGGGGACCGGTCCACACTGAAGCTTTCTTT.

This sequence joins TRBV19 and TRBJ2-7; D not resolved. CDR1 and CDR2 from the germline V gene are LNHDA and SQIVND (reference sequence). V lost 1 base and J 4 bases, leaving 8 bases between the germline ends. The CDR3 totals 13 residues. CDR3 nucleotide sequence: TGTGCCAGTAGTATAGTAGGCGGATACGAGCAGTACTTC. As protein: CASSIVGGYEQYF. Combining the CDR3 with reference TRBV19 and TRBJ2-7 gives the whole variable domain DGGITQSPKYLFRKEGQNVTLSCEQNLNHDAMYWYRQDPGQGLRLIYYSQIVNDFQKGDIAEGYSVSREKKESFPLTVTSAQKNPTAFYLCASSIVGGYEQYFGPGTRLTVT.

The gene calls are TRBV30 and TRBJ2-3; 9 bases line up with TRBD2. Germline CDR1 reads GTSNPN; CDR2 reads SVGIG (reference sequence). The CDR3 spans 19 residues. The junction had 17 bases not matched to a gene; V was cut back by 2 bases and J by 2 bases. The CDR3 loop reads CAWSHPNWSGGRNTDTQYF. DNA of the CDR3: TGTGCCTGGAGTCACCCTAATTGGAGCGGGGGGCGCAACACAGATACGCAGTATTTT. Combining the CDR3 with reference TRBV30 and TRBJ2-3 gives the whole variable domain SQTIHQWPATLVQPVGSPLSLECTVEGTSNPNLYWYRQAAGRGLQLLFYSVGIGQISSEVPQNLSASRPQDRQFILSSKKLLLSDSGFYLCAWSHPNWSGGRNTDTQYFGPGTRLTVL.

The chain carries TRBV4-1 and TRBJ1-6; a possible D gene is TRBD1 (6 bases). Trimming removed 0 bases at V and 8 bases at J, with 14 bases between. The germline gives CDR1 MGHRA, CDR2 YSYEKL. CDR3 size: 16 residues. The CDR3 here is CASSQDPGPGDSPLHF. The DNA for the CDR3 is TGCGCCAGCAGCCAAGATCCTGGACCAGGGGATTCACCCCTCCACTTT.

The chain uses TRBV12-5 and TRBJ1-2; D not certain. CDR1 is LGHNT, CDR2 FRNRAP, per germline. V dropped 1 base and J dropped 5 bases, with 2 bases sitting between them. The CDR3 runs to 11 residues. The CDR3 DNA is TGTGCTAGTGGTTTGGGGTATGGCTACACCTTC. Amino acids: CASGLGYGYTF.

J is TRBJ1-2 and V is TRBV19, with D unclear. The CDR3 is 17 residues long. Trimming took 5 bases from V and 2 from J, leaving 21 bases between them. CDR1 is LNHDA and CDR2 is SQIVND in the germline V gene (reference sequence). CDR3 coding DNA: TGTGCCAGTAGTCTGCGATCCCCGCGTAACATAAACTATGGCTACACCTTC. Amino acids: CASSLRSPRNINYGYTF.

The V gene is TRBV5-1, the J gene TRBJ2-3; TRBD2 matches 7 bases. J was trimmed by 3 bases and V by 0 bases; bases with no gene match: 10. Germline values: CDR1 SGHRS, CDR2 YFSETQ. The CDR3 extends over 17 amino acids. For the CDR3, the DNA is TGCGCCAGCAGCTTGGCCTATAGCTGGGGGGGTACAGATACGCAGTATTTT. It specifies CASSLAYSWGGTDTQYF.

The genes are TRBV5-5 and TRBJ2-3, with 9 bases aligning to TRBD2. The CDR3 totals 15 residues. Germline V gene lookup returns CDR1 SGHKS and CDR2 YYEKEE (reference sequence). With V trimmed by 2 bases and J by 4 bases, 5 bases remained unmatched. The CDR3 region is CASSFSGGAPDTQYF. For the CDR3, the DNA is TGTGCCAGCAGCTTTAGCGGGGGAGCGCCAGATACGCAGTATTTT. Variable domain in full (rest from reference TRBV5-5 and TRBJ2-3): DAGVTQSPTHLIKTRGQQVTLRCSPISGHKSVSWYQQVLGQGPQFIFQYYEKEERGRGNFPDRFSARQFPNYSSELNVNALLLGDSALYLCASSFSGGAPDTQYFGPGTRLTVL.